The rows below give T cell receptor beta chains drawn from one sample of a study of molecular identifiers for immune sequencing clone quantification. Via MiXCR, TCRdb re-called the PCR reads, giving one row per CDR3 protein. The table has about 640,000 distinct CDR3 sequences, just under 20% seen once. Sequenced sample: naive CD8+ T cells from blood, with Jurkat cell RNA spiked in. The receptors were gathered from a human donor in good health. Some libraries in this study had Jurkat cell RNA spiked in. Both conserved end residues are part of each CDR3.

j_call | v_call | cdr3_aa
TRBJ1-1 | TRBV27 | CASMRTLNTEAFF
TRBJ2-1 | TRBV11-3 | CASSLVTGNEQFF
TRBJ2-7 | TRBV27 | CASMRGGGGEQYF
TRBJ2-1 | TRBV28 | CASSLRLMGNEQFF
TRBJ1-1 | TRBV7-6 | CASSVTGGSTEAFF
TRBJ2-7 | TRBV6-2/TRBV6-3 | CASRGTYRAYEQYF
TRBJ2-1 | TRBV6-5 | CASGYGTGGNEQFF
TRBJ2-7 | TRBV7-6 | CASSLAGGTGVGEQYF
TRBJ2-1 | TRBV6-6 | CASSPRTSGTTYNEQFF
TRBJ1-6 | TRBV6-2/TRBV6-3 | CASSYSQGQGLRSPLHF
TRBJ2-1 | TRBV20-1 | CSAGDLNNEQFF
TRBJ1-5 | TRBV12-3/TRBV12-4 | CASTVDLTGPNQPQHF
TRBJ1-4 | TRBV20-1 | CSAPIVGETGYNEKLFF
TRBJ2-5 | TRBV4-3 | CASSRDRQVETQYF
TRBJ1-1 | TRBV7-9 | CASSLAQNTQKTTEAFF
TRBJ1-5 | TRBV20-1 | CSARYTGSNQPQHF
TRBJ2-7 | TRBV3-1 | CASSLGTFPYEQYF
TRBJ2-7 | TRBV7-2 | CASSLGGGGGYEQYF
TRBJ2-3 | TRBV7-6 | CASSFLREEADTQYF
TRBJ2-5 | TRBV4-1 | CASSQTPVGETQYF